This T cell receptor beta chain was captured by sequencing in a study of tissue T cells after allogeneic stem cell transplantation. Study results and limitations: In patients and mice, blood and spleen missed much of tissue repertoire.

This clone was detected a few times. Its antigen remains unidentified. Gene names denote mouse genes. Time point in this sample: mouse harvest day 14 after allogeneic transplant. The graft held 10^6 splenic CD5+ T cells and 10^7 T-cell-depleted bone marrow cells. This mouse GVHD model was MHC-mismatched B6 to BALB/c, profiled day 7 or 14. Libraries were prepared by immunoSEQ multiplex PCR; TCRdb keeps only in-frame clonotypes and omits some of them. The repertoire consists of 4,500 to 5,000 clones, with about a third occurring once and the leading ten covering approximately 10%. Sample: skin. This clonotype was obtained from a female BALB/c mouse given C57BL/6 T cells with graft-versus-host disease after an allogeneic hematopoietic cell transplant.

The CDR3 region is CASSLSEAGTLYF. The part of the CDR3 DNA that was read is TGTGCCAGCAGTCTGTCCGAGGCAGGCACCTTGTAC. The rearrangement uses TRBV26 and TRBJ2-4; D unclear. The read terminates 1 residue before the CDR3 end, so the remaining end is supplied by the germline J gene. Trimming cost V 0 bases and J 8 bases, with 9 bases left between them. Germline V gives CDR1 KGHPV, CDR2 FQNQEV (reference sequence). This CDR3 is built from 13 residues.